This entry lists 3 T cell receptor beta chains sequenced from one sample in a study of shared clonotypes between healthy human individuals. This table comes from immunoSEQ multiplex PCR, and its TCRdb copy is limited to in-frame clones, with some not included. The sample contains about 980,000 clones, about 80% of which appear only once. The material sequenced was memory CD4+ T cells sorted from blood. The subset: CD45RA-negative fraction. All receptors derive from a man aged 18 to 29 in good health.

The V gene is TRBV6-6, the J gene TRBJ1-5; D remains unclear. V was pared by 6 bases and J by 5 bases, with 8 bases between. The CDR3 has 12 residues. Germline V gene sequence: CDR1 MNHNY, CDR2 SVGAGI (reference sequence). The chain's CDR3 is CASSRLDQPQHF. The CDR3 DNA follows: TGTGCCAGCAGCAGACTTGATCAGCCCCAGCATTTT.

The V gene is TRBV2, the J gene TRBJ2-7; 10 positions match TRBD1. The junction had 1 base not matched to a gene; V was cut back by 5 bases and J by 3 bases. Looked up from germline, CDR1 is SNHLY and CDR2 is FYNNEI. The CDR3 is 13 amino acids. The DNA for the CDR3 is TGTGCCAGCAGTCGGACAGGGGGCTACGAGCAGTACTTC. Translated, it gives CASSRTGGYEQYF.

This clone was seen just once. This chain links TRBV29-1 with TRBJ1-1; 11 bases match TRBD1. With 7 bases clipped from V and 5 bases from J, the junction kept 6 bases outside the gene matches. The CDR3 has 13 residues. CDR1 and CDR2 (germline): SQVTM, ANQGSEA. The CDR3 here is CSAADRGLTEAFF. The CDR3 bases are TGCAGCGCCGCGGACAGGGGGCTGACTGAAGCTTTCTTT.